This paragraph covers one T cell receptor (beta chain) sequence. Its antigen is unknown. This sample is drawn from a study of cytomegalovirus exposure and HLA in healthy donors. Across the study: Out of 180 million or so T cells, an earlier analysis found fewer than 140 million unique TCR beta sequences in total.

CDR3 length: 15 amino acids. The V gene's germline CDR1 is SEHNR and CDR2 FQNEAQ (reference sequence). The V gene end was trimmed by 5 bases and the J gene end by 3 bases; junction bases not matched to a gene: 9. Study-wide results and caveats: Judged likely to be a sequencing artifact was a cluster of highly shared sequence variants. A previous analysis found most TCR beta V segments productive roughly 90% or roughly 30% of the time.

The donors comprised healthy bone marrow donors. The primer mix had 60 Vbeta and 13 Jbeta primers. The repertoire was sequenced with immunoSEQ multiplex PCR; TCRdb's copy has only in-frame clones and lacks some. The table shows some 270,000 clones, with roughly 91% occurring only once. This chain uses TRBV7-9 with TRBJ1-1, with TRBD1 matching over 7 bases. The sample was PBMCs. This sequence was found in a girl aged 2-10 years in good health and CMV-seronegative. The CDR3, as DNA: TGTGCCAGCAGCGCCAGACAGGGCGGGGACACTGAAGCTTTCTTT. Translating gives CASSARQGGDTEAFF. The entire variable domain, with the rest obtained from reference TRBV7-9 and TRBJ1-1, is as follows: DTGVSQNPRHKITKRGQNVTFRCDPISEHNRLYWYRQTLGQGPEFLTYFQNEAQLEKSRLLSDRFSAERPKGSFSTLEIQRTEQGDSAMYLCASSARQGGDTEAFFGQGTRLTVV.